These 10 T cell receptor beta chains were all obtained from the same sample, sequenced in a study of cytomegalovirus exposure and HLA in healthy donors. The PCR ran on 60 Vbeta and 13 Jbeta primers. Only in-frame clones appear in the TCRdb table, and some are missing; sequencing was by immunoSEQ multiplex PCR. The table records 95,000 to 150,000 clones, more than 60% of them present only once. Sequenced sample: PBMCs. These receptors came from a woman in her thirties or forties in good health and CMV-seronegative.

A single count supports this clone. The rearrangement links TRBV9 to TRBJ2-7, with D possibly matching TRBD2 (5 bases). This CDR3 contains 15 residues. V was pared by 5 bases and J by 2 bases, with 17 bases between. The V gene's germline CDR1 is SGDLS and CDR2 YYNGEE. CDR3 sequence: CASSRRADLTYEQYF. The CDR3, as DNA: TGTGCCAGCAGTAGACGAGCGGACTTAACCTACGAGCAGTACTTC.

The chain employs TRBV28 and TRBJ2-2, with a possible D match to TRBD2 (5 bases). Deletions cut 7 bases from V and 6 bases from J, with 12 bases between. The germline V gene encodes CDR1 MDHEN and CDR2 SYDVKM. CDR3 length equals 13 residues. CDR3 sequence: CASTRERPGELFF. The DNA for the CDR3 is TGTGCCAGCACACGAGAGCGGCCCGGGGAGCTGTTTTTT.

V gene TRBV19 combines with J gene TRBJ1-1; 7 nucleotides align to TRBD1. The ends lost 3 bases at V and 7 bases at J; junction bases unmatched: 5. CDR1 is LNHDA and CDR2 is SQIVND in the germline V gene (reference sequence). The CDR3 is 13 amino acids. The CDR3 coding sequence is TGTGCCAGTAGTATCGACAGGGACCTTGAAGCTTTCTTT. Residues: CASSIDRDLEAFF.

This chain joins TRBV30 and TRBJ1-4; TRBD1 matches at 7 bases. V lost 3 bases to trimming and J lost 14 bases; unmatched junction nucleotides: 12. The CDR3 length is 13 residues. In germline, CDR1 is GTSNPN, CDR2 SVGIG (reference sequence). CDR3 residues: CAWSPGTEVRLFF. CDR3 DNA sequence: TGTGCCTGGAGCCCCGGGACAGAAGTTCGGCTGTTTTTT.

The chain is built from TRBV6-6 and TRBJ2-7, with D possibly TRBD1 on 6 matching bases. V shed 0 bases and J shed 4 bases, with 13 bases lying between them. This CDR3 has 15 residues. Germline CDR1 reads MNHNY; CDR2 reads SVGAGI (reference sequence). The CDR3 loop is CASSYSLQGFYEQYF. The CDR3, as DNA: TGTGCCAGCAGTTACTCCTTGCAGGGGTTTTACGAGCAGTACTTC.

This clone was counted once. This rearrangement joins TRBV9 to TRBJ1-2; the D gene is possibly TRBD1 (6 bases). Trimming took 4 bases from V and 6 from J, leaving 19 bases between them. Germline assignment: CDR1 SGDLS and CDR2 YYNGEE. This CDR3 has 15 amino acids. The CDR3 region has the DNA TGTGCCAGCAGCCCCCGGACAGTCTTGGGAGATGGCTACACCTTC. Its translation: CASSPRTVLGDGYTF.

The genes are TRBV6-5 and TRBJ2-3, with 10 bases that match TRBD1. The germline gives CDR1 MNHEY, CDR2 SVGAGI. The CDR3 covers 15 residues. With 4 bases clipped from V and 6 bases from J, the junction kept 7 bases outside the gene matches. CDR3 nucleotides: TGTGCCAGCAGTTTGGAGACAGGGGGCATTGATACGCAGTATTTT. Translation: CASSLETGGIDTQYF.

The chain couples TRBV9 to TRBJ1-6; maybe TRBD1 (5 bases). V lost 3 bases, J lost 12 bases, and 19 bases lay in between. The germline V gene has CDR1 SGDLS and CDR2 YYNGEE. There are 15 residues in the CDR3. The CDR3 bases are TGTGCCAGCAGCGGGGCGGGAGGGGACCTTCAACCCCTCCACTTT. Translating it yields CASSGAGGDLQPLHF.

The chain couples TRBV6-5 to TRBJ2-7; the match to TRBD2 covers 11 bases. V lost 10 bases to trimming and J lost 3 bases; unmatched junction nucleotides: 5. Looked up from germline, CDR1 is MNHEY and CDR2 is SVGAGI. The CDR3 loop spans 13 amino acids. CDR3 sequence: CATRTSGYYEQYF. Written as DNA, the CDR3 is TGTGCCACCAGGACTAGCGGGTACTACGAGCAGTACTTC.

This chain links TRBV27 with TRBJ1-1, with a possible D match to TRBD1 (5 bases). This CDR3 is built from 15 residues. The V gene lost 6 bases and the J gene lost 0 bases, with 14 bases spanning the gap. The germline V gene encodes CDR1 MNHEY and CDR2 SMNVEV (reference sequence). Here the CDR3 DNA reads TGTGCCAGCAGCCCAATCGGGGGTCTGAACACTGAAGCTTTCTTT. Its protein product is CASSPIGGLNTEAFF.